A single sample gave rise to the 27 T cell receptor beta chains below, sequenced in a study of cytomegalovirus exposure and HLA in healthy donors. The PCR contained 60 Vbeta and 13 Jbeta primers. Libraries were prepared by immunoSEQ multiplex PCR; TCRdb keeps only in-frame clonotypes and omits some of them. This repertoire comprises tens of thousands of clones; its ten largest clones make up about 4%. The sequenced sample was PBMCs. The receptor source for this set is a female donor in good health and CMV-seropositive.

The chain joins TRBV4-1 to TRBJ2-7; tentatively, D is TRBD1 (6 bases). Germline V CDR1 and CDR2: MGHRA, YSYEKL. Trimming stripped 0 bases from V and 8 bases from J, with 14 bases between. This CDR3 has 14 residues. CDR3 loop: CASSQEGAASQQYF. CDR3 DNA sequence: TGCGCCAGCAGCCAAGAGGGGGCTGCTAGCCAGCAGTACTTC.

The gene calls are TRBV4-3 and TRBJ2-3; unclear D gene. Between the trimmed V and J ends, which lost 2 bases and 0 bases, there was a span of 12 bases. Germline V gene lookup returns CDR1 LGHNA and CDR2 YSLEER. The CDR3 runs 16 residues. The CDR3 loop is CASSQFSSPSTDTQYF. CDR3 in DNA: TGCGCCAGCAGCCAATTTAGCTCCCCTAGCACAGATACGCAGTATTTT.

In nucleotides, the CDR3 is TGTGCCAGCAGTCTCCTAACCGGTTATGGCTACACCTTC. This translates into CASSLLTGYGYTF. The V and J genes are TRBV6-5 and TRBJ1-2; D gene unclear. CDR1 is MNHEY and CDR2 is SVGAGI in the germline V gene. The CDR3 contains 13 residues. Trimming stripped 5 bases from V and 5 bases from J, with 12 bases between.

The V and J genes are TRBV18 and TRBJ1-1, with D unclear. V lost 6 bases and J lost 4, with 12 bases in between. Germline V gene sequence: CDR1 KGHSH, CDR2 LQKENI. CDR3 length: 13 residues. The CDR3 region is CASSPQRGTEAFF. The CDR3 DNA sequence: TGTGCCAGCTCGCCTCAACGGGGCACTGAAGCTTTCTTT.

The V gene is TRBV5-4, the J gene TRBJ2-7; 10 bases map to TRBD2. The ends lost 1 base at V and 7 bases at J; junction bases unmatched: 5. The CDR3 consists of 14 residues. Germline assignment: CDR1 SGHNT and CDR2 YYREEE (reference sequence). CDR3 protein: CASSLTSTSGEQYF. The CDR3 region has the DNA TGTGCCAGCAGCTTGACGTCGACTAGCGGGGAGCAGTACTTC.

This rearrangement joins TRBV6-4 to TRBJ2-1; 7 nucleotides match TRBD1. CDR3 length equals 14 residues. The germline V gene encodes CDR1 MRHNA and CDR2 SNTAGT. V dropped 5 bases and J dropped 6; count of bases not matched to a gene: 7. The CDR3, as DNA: TGTGCCAGCAGTCTGGGACAGACATCCAATGAGCAGTTCTTC. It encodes CASSLGQTSNEQFF.

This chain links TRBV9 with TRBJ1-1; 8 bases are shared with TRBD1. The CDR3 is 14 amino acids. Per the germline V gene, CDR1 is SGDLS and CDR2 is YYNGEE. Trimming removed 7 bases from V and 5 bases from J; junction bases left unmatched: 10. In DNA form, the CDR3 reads TGTGCCAGCGGAAGGACAGGGTTTCGAACTGAAGCTTTCTTT. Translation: CASGRTGFRTEAFF.

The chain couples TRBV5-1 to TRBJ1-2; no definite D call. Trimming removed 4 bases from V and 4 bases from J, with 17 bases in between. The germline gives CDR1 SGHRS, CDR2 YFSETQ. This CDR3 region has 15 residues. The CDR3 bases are TGCGCCAGCAGCACTCCGGGAGGCGCTAGCTATGGCTACACCTTC. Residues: CASSTPGGASYGYTF.

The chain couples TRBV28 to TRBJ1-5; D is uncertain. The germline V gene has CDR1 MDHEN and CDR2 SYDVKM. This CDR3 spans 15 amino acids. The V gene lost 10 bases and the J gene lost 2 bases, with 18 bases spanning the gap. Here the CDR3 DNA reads TGTGCCACCCTGCGCGGGGAACGAGGCAATCAGCCCCAGCATTTT. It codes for CATLRGERGNQPQHF. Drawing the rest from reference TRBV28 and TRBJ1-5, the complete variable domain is DVKVTQSSRYLVKRTGEKVFLECVQDMDHENMFWYRQDPGLGLRLIYFSYDVKMKEKGDIPEGYSVSREKKERFSLILESASTNQTSMYLCATLRGERGNQPQHFGDGTRLSIL.

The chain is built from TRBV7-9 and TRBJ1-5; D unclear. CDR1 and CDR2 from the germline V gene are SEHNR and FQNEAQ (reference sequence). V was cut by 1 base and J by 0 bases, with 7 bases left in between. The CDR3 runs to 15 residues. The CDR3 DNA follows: TGTGCCAGCAGCTTAGGAGGGTATAGCAATCAGCCCCAGCATTTT. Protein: CASSLGGYSNQPQHF.

The DNA of the CDR3 is TGCAGCGTCCGGTGGGCGGGTACTGAAGCTTTCTTT. This translates into CSVRWAGTEAFF. V usage is TRBV29-1 and J usage is TRBJ1-1; no definite D call. This CDR3 is built from 12 residues. V dropped 6 bases and J dropped 5 bases, with 13 bases sitting between them. Germline V gives CDR1 SQVTM, CDR2 ANQGSEA.

The CDR3, as DNA: TGTGCCAGCTCAACCGGCCAAGAGACCCAGTACTTC. This gives the protein CASSTGQETQYF. The rearrangement uses TRBV18 and TRBJ2-5; D call uncertain. Trimming cost V 5 bases and J 1 base, with 5 bases left between them. Germline V gene lookup returns CDR1 KGHSH and CDR2 LQKENI. There are 12 residues in the CDR3.

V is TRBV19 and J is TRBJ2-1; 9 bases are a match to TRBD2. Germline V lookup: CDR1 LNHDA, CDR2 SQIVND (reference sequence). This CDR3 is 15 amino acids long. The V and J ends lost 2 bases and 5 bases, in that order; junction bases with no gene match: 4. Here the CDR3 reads CASSILAGNHNEQFF. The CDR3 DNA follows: TGTGCCAGTAGTATACTAGCGGGGAACCACAATGAGCAGTTCTTC.

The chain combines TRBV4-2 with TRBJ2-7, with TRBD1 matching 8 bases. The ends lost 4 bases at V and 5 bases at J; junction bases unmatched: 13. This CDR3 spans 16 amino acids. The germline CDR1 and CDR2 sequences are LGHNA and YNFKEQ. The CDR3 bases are TGTGCCAGCAGCCCCGCAGCCCCAGGGGGCGCCGACGAGCAGTACTTC. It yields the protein CASSPAAPGGADEQYF.

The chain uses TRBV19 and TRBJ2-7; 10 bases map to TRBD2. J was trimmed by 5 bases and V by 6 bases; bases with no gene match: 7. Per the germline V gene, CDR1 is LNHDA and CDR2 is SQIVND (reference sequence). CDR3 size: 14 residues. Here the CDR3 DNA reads TGTGCCAGTAGCCTAACTAGCGGGGTCCACGAGCAGTACTTC. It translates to CASSLTSGVHEQYF.

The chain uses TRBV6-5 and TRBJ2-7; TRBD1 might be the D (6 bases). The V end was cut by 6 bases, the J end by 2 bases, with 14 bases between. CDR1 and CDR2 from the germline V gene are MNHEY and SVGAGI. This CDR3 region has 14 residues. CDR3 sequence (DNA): TGTGCCAGCAGGAGGACAACAGGGCCCTACGAGCAGTACTTC. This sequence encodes CASRRTTGPYEQYF.

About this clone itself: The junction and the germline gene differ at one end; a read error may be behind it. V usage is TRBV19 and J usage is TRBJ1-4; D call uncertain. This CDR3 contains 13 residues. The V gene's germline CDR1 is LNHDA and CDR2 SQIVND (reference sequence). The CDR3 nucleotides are TGTGCCAGTAGTCCGAGGCAGAGTGAAAAACTTTTTTTT. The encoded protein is CASSPRQSEKLFF.

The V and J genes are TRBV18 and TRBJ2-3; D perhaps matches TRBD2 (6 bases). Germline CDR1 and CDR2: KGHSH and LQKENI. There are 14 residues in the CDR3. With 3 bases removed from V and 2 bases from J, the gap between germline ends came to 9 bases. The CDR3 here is CASSPTSLTDTQYF. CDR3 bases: TGTGCCAGCTCACCCACTAGCCTCACAGATACGCAGTATTTT.

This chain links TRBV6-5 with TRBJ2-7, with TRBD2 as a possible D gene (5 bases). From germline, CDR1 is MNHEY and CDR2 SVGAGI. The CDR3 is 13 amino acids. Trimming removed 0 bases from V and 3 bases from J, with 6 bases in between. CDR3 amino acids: CASSYSAGYEQYF. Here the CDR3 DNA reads TGTGCCAGCAGTTACTCGGCGGGCTACGAGCAGTACTTC.

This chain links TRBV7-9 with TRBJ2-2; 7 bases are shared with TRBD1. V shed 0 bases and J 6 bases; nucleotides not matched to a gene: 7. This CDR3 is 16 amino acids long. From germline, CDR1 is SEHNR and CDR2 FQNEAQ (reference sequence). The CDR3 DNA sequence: TGTGCCAGCAGCTTAGCCGGCAGGGGGAGCTCCGGGGAGCTGTTTTTT. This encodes CASSLAGRGSSGELFF.

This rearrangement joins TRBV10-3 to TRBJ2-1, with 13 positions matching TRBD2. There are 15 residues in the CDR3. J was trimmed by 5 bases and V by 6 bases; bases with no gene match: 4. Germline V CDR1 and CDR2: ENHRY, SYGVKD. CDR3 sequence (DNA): TGTGCCATCAGCGCGGGACTAGCGGGAAACAATGAGCAGTTCTTC. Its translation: CAISAGLAGNNEQFF.

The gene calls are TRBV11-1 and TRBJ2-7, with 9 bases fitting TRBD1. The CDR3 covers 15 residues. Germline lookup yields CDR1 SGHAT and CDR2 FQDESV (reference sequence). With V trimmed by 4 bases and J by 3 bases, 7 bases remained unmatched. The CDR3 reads CASSSGTGKFYEQYF. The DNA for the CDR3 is TGTGCCAGCAGCTCCGGGACAGGGAAATTCTACGAGCAGTACTTC.

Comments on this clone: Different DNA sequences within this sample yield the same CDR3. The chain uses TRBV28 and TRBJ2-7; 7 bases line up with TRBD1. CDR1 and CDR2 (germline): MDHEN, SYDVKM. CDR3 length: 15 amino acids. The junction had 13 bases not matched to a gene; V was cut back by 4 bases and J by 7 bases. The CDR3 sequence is CASSWTGREMGEQYF. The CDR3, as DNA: TGTGCCAGCAGTTGGACAGGACGAGAGATGGGGGAGCAGTACTTC.

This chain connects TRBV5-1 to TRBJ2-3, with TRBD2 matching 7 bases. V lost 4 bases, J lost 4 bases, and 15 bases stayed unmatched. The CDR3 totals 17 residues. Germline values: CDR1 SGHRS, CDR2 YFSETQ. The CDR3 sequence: CASSVAVSIGGADTQYF. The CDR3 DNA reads TGCGCCAGCAGCGTGGCCGTATCAATTGGGGGGGCAGATACGCAGTATTTT.

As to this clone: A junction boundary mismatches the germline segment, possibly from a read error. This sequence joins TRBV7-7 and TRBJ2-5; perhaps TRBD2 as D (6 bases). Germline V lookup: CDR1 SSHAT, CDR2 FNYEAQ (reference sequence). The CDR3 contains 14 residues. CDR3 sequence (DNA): TGTGCTAGCAGCCGCTCGGGAGAGGGGGAGACCCAGTACTTC. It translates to CASSRSGEGETQYF. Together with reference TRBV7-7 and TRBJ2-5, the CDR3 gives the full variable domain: GAGVSQSPRYKVTKRGQDVTLRCDPISSHATLYWYQQALGQGPEFLTYFNYEAQPDKSGLPSDRFSAERPEGSISTLTIQRTEQRDSAMYRCASSRSGEGETQYFGPGTRLLVL.

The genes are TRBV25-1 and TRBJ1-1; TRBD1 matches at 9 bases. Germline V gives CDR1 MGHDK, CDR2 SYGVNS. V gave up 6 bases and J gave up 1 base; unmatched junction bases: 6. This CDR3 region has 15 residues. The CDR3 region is CASRQGAYGNTEAFF. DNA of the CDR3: TGTGCCAGCAGACAGGGGGCGTATGGGAACACTGAAGCTTTCTTT.

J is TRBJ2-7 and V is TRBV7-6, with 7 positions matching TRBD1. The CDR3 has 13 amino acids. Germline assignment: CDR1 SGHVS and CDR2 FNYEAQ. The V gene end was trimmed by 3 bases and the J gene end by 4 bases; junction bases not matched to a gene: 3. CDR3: CASSLRGQYEQYF. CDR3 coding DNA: TGTGCCAGCAGCTTGAGGGGGCAGTACGAGCAGTACTTC.